The clone carrying this T cell receptor beta chain was seen a single time. These data originate in a study of shared clonotypes between healthy human individuals. V shed 7 bases and J 0 bases; nucleotides not matched to a gene: 4. Germline assignment: CDR1 SQVTM and CDR2 ANQGSEA. The CDR3 spans 14 residues. Repertoires were generated with immunoSEQ multiplex PCR, while TCRdb's copy carries only in-frame clones and drops some. This table has about 380,000 clones, 95% to 97% appearing once. The source material was memory CD8+ T cells sorted from blood. The subset is: CD45RO+ cells pooled with CCR7-negative TemRA cells. The source is a man aged 25-40 years in good health. This sequence joins TRBV29-1 and TRBJ2-4, with 9 bases aligning to TRBD2. CDR3 in DNA: TGCAGCGCCGCACTAGCGGGAGCCAAAAACATTCAGTACTTC. It specifies CSAALAGAKNIQYF.